This T cell receptor beta chain derives from a study of cytomegalovirus exposure and HLA in healthy donors. Study information: Earlier findings included roughly 100 million unique TCR beta sequences obtained from about 179 million T cells.

V gave up 2 bases and J gave up 0 bases; unmatched junction bases: 5. This CDR3 spans 16 amino acids. As to this clone: Its antigen is not known. Other DNA sequences in the sample encode the same CDR3.

General study results and limits: 150 or so TCR beta chains were listed as cytomegalovirus-associated. Associated with HLA alleles at 0.05 false discovery rate in a later analysis were some 16,000 TCR beta sequences. Within an earlier analysis, most TCR beta V segments proved productive either about 87% or about 30% of the time.

Use of 60 Vbeta and 13 Jbeta primers characterized the PCR. Profiled with immunoSEQ multiplex PCR; TCRdb holds only in-frame clones, not every one. The table lists over 90,000 clones, about four fifths of them singletons. The sequence derives from a woman in her seventies in good health and CMV-seropositive. The rearrangement uses TRBV5-3 and TRBJ1-5, with 7 bases identical to TRBD1. TRBV5-3 is filed as an ORF, its function uncertain. Material: PBMCs. The CDR3 DNA is TGTGCCAGAAGCTTAAAGGACAGGCATAGCAATCAGCCCCAGCATTTT. Protein sequence: CARSLKDRHSNQPQHF.